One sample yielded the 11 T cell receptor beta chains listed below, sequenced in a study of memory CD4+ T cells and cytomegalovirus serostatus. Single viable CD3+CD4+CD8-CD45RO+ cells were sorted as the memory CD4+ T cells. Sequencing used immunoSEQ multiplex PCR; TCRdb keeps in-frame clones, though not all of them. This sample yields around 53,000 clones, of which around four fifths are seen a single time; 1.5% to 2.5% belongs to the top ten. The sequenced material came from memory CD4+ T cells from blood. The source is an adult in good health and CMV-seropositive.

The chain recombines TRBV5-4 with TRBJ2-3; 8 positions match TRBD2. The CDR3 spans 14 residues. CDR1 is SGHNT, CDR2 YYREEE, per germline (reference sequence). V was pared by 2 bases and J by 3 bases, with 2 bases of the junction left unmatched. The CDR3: CASSFASGTDTQYF. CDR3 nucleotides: TGTGCCAGCAGCTTTGCTAGCGGGACAGATACGCAGTATTTT.

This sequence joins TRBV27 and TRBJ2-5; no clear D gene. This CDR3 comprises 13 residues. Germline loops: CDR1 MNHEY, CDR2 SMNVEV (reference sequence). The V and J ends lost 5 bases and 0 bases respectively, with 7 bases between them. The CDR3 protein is CASSLNYQETQYF. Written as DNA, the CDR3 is TGTGCCAGCAGTCTAAACTACCAAGAGACCCAGTACTTC.

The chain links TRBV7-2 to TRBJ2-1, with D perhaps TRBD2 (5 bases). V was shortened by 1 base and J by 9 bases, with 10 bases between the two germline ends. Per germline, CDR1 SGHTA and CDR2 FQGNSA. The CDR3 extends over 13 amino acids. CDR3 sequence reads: CASSLGPRVEQFF. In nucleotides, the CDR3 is TGTGCCAGCAGCTTAGGGCCGCGGGTTGAGCAGTTCTTC.

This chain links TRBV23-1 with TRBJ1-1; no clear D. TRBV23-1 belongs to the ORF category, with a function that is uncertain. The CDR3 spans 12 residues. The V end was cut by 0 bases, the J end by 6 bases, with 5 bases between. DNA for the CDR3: TGCGCCAGCAGTCAATCGCCCCCTGAAGCTTTCTTT. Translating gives CASSQSPPEAFF.

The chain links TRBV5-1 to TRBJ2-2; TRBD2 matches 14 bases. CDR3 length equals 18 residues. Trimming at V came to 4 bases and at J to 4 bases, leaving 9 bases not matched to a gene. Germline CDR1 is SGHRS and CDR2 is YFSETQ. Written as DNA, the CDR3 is TGCGCCAGCAGCACCGGACTAGCGGGGGGTTCGGGCACCGGGGAGCTGTTTTTT. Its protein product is CASSTGLAGGSGTGELFF. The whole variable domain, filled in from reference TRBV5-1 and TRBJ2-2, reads KAGVTQTPRYLIKTRGQQVTLSCSPISGHRSVSWYQQTPGQGLQFLFEYFSETQRNKGNFPGRFSGRQFSNSRSEMNVSTLELGDSALYLCASSTGLAGGSGTGELFFGEGSRLTVL.

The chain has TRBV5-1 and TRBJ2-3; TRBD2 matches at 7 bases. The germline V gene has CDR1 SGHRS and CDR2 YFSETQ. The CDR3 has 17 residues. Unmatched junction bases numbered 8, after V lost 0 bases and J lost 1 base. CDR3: CASSLAREWSRTDTQYF. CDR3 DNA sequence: TGCGCCAGCAGCTTGGCGCGGGAGTGGAGTCGCACAGATACGCAGTATTTT.

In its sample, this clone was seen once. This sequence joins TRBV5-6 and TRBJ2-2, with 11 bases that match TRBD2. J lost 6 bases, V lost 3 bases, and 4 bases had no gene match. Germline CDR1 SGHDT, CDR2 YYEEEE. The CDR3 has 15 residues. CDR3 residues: CASSYSGGAAGELFF. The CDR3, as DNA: TGTGCCAGCAGCTATAGCGGGGGGGCTGCCGGGGAGCTGTTTTTT.

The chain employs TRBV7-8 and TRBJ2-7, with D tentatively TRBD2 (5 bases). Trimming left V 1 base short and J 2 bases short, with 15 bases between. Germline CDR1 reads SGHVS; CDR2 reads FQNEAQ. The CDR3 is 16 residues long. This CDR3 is CASSLVRGTGTYEQYF. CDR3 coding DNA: TGTGCCAGCAGCTTAGTACGGGGTACCGGGACCTACGAGCAGTACTTC.

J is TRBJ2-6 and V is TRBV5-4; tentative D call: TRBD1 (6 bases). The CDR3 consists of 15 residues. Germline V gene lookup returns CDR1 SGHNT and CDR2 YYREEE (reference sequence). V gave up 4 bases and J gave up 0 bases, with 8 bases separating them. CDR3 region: CASSLGGSGANVLTF. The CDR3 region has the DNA TGTGCCAGCAGCCTAGGGGGCTCTGGGGCCAACGTCCTGACTTTC.

CDR3 in DNA: TGTGCCAGCTCACTGGTGCCGGATGAGCAGTTCTTC. Residues: CASSLVPDEQFF. V is TRBV18 and J is TRBJ2-1; D unclear. This CDR3 comprises 12 residues. V shed 4 bases and J shed 8 bases, with 9 bases lying between them. Germline V gene data show CDR1 as KGHSH and CDR2 as LQKENI. The full variable domain, rest sourced from reference TRBV18 and TRBJ2-1, is NAGVMQNPRHLVRRRGQEARLRCSPMKGHSHVYWYRQLPEEGLKFMVYLQKENIIDESGMPKERFSAEFPKEGPSILRIQQVVRGDSAAYFCASSLVPDEQFFGPGTRLTVL.

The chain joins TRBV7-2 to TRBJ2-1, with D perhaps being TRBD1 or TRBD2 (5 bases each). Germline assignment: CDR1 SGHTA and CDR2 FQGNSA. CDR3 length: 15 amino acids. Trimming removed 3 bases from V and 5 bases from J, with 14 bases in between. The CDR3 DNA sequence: TGTGCCAGCAGCTTTTCAGGGAGAGGGAACAATGAGCAGTTCTTC. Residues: CASSFSGRGNNEQFF.